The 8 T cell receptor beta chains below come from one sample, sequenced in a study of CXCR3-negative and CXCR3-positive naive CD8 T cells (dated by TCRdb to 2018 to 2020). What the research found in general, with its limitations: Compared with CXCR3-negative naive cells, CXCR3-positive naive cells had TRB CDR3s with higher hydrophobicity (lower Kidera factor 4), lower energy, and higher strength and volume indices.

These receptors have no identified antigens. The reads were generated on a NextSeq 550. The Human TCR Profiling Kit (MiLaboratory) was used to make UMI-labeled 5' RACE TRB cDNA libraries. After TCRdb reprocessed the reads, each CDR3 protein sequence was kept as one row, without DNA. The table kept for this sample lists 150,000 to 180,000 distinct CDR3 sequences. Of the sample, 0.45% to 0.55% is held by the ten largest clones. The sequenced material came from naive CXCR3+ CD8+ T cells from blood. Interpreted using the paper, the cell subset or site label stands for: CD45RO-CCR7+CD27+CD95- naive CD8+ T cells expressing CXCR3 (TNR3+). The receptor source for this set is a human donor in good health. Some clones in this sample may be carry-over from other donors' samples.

This CDR3 is CASSYEYQPYEQYF. This rearrangement joins TRBV6-2 or TRBV6-3 to TRBJ2-7. CDR1 and CDR2 from the germline V gene are MNHEY and SVGEGT. This CDR3 region has 14 residues.

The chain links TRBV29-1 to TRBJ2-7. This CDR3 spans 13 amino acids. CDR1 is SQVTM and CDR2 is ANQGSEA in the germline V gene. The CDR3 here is CSVEGSDLYEQYF.

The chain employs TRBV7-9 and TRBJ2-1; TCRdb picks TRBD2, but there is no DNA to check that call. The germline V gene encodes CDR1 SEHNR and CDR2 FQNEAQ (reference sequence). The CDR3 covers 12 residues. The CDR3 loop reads CASSASPNEQFF. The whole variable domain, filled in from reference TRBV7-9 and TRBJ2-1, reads DTGVSQNPRHKITKRGQNVTFRCDPISEHNRLYWYRQTLGQGPEFLTYFQNEAQLEKSRLLSDRFSAERPKGSFSTLEIQRTEQGDSAMYLCASSASPNEQFFGPGTRLTVL.

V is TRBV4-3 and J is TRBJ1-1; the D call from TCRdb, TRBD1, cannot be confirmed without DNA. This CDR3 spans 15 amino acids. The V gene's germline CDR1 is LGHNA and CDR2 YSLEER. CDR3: CASSPGTSSDTEAFF.

CDR3 protein: CASSAPGRRRDTGELFF. The chain combines TRBV7-8 with TRBJ2-2; TCRdb picks TRBD2, but there is no DNA to check that call. Germline V gene sequence: CDR1 SGHVS, CDR2 FQNEAQ. The CDR3 runs to 17 residues.

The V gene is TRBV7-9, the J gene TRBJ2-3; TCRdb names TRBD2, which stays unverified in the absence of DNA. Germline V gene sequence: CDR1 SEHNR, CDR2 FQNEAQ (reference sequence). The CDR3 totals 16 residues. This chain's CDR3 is CASSLKREGPTDTQYF.

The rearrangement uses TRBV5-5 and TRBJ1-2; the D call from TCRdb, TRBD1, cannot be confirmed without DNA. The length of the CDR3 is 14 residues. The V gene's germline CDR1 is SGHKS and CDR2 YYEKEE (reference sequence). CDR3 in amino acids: CASSFSGGNYGYTF.

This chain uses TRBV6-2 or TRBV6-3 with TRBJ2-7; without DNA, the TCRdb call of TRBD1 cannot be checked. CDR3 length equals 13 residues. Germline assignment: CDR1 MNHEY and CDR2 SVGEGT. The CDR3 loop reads CASSRAESYEQYF.